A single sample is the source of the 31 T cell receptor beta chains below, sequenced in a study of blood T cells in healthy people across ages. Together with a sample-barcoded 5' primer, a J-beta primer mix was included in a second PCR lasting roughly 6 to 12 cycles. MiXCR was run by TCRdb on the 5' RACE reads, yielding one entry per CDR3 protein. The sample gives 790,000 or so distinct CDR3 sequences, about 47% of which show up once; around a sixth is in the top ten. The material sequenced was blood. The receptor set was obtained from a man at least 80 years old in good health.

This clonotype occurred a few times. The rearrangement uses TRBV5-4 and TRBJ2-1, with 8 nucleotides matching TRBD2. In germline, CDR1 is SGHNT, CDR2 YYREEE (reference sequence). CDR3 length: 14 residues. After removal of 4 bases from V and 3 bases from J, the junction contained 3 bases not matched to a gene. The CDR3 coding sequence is TGTGCCAGCAGCAGCGGGGGAGACTACAATGAGCAGTTCTTC. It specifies CASSSGGDYNEQFF.

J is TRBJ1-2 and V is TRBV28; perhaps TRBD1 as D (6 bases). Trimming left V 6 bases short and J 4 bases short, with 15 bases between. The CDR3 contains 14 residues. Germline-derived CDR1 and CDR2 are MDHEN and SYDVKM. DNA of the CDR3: TGTGCCAGCAGCGCTATAAGGGGGAGCTATGGCTACACCTTC. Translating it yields CASSAIRGSYGYTF.

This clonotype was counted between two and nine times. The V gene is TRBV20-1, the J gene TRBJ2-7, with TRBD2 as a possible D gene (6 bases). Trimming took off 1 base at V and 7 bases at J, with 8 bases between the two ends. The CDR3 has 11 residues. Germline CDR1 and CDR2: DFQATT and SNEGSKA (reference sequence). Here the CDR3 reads CSARVGLEQYF. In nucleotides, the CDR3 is TGCAGTGCTAGAGTGGGACTGGAGCAGTACTTC.

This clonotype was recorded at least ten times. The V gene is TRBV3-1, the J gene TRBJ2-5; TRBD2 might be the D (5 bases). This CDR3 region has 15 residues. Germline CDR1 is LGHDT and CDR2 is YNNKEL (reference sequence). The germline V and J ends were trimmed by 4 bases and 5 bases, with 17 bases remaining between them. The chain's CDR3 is CASSPPLGLVETQYF. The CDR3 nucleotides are TGTGCCAGCAGCCCGCCCCTCGGACTGGTGGAGACCCAGTACTTC.

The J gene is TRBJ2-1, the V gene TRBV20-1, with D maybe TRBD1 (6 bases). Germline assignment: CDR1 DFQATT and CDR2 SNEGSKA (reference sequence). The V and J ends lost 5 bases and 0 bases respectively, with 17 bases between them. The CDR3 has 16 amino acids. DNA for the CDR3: TGCAGTGCTCCCTGGACAGAGCCGAGCTCCTACAATGAGCAGTTCTTC. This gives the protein CSAPWTEPSSYNEQFF.

The CDR3 DNA follows: TGTGCCAGCAGCTTAGCGTCTAGCAGCCCGAGGCAGTACTTC. Protein sequence: CASSLASSSPRQYF. The J gene is TRBJ2-5, the V gene TRBV7-6, with D possibly being TRBD2 (5 bases). The V gene's germline CDR1 is SGHVS and CDR2 FNYEAQ. V was trimmed by 0 bases and J by 11 bases, leaving 16 bases between them. This CDR3 region has 14 residues.

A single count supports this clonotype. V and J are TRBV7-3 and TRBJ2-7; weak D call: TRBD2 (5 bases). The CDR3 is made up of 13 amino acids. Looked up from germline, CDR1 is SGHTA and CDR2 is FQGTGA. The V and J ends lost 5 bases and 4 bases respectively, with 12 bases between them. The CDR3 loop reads CASSRDYGYEQYF. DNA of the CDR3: TGTGCCAGCAGCCGGGATTATGGGTACGAGCAGTACTTC. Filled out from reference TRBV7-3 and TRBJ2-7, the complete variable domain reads GAGVSQTPSNKVTEKGKYVELRCDPISGHTALYWYRQSLGQGPEFLIYFQGTGAADDSGLPNDRFFAVRPEGSVSTLKIQRTERGDSAVYLCASSRDYGYEQYFGPGTRLTVT.

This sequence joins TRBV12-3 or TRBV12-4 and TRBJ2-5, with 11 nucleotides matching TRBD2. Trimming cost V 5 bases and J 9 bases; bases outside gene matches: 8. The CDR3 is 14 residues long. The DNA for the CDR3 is TGTGCCAGCAGTCCGGGGACTAGCGGCAGGCCCCAGTACTTC. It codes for CASSPGTSGRPQYF.

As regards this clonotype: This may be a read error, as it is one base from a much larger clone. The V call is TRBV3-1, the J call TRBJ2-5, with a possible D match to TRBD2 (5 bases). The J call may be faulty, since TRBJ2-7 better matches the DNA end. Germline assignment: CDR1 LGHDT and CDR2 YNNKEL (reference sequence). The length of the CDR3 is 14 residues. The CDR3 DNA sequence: TGTGCCGGCAGTCAGGATTGGACTGGCCGCGAGCAGTACTTC. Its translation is CAGSQDWTGREQYF.

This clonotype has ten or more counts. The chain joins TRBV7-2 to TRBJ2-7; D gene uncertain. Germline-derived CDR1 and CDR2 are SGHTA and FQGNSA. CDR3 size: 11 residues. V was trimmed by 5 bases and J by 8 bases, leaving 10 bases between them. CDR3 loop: CASSAADKQYF. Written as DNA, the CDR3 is TGTGCCAGCAGCGCCGCGGATAAGCAGTACTTC.

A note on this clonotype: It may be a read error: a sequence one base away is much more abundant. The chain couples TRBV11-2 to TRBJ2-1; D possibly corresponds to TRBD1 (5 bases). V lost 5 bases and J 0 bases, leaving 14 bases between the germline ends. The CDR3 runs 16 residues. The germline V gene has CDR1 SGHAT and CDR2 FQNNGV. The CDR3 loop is CASSNGAWSSYNEQFF. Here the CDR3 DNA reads TGTGCCAGCAGCAATGGGGCGTGGAGCTCCTACAATGAGCAGTTCTTC.

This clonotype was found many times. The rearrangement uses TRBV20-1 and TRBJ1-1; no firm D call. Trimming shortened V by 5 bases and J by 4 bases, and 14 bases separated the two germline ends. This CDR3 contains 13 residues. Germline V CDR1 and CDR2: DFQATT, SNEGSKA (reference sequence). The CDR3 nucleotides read TGCAGTGCTTTATTCACGTTCAGCACTGAAGCTTTCTTT. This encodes CSALFTFSTEAFF.

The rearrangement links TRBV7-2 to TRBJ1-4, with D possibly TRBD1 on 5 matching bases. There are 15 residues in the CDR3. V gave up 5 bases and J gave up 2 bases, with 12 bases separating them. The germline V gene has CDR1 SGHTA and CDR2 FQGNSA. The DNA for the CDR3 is TGTGCCAGCAGCCCCAGTGGGGGTACTAATGAAAAACTGTTTTTT. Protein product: CASSPSGGTNEKLFF.

Here the CDR3 DNA reads TGTGCCATCAGTGACCTTCTGGGGACTAGCGGGAGCGGCACAGATACGCAGTATTTT. Encoded protein: CAISDLLGTSGSGTDTQYF. The chain recombines TRBV10-3 with TRBJ2-3, with 14 bases aligning to TRBD2. V lost 3 bases, J lost 1 base, and 9 bases stayed unmatched. This CDR3 has 19 amino acids. CDR1 is ENHRY, CDR2 SYGVKD, per germline.

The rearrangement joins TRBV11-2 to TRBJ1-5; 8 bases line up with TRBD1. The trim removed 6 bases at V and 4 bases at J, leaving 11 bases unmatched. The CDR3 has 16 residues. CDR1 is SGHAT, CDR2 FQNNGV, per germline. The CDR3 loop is CASSFQGARGNQPQHF. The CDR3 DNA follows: TGTGCCAGCAGTTTCCAGGGGGCGAGGGGTAATCAGCCCCAGCATTTT.

The CDR3 DNA follows: TGTGCCAGCAGTCCCCCGAACCAAGAGACCCAGTACTTC. Protein sequence: CASSPPNQETQYF. V and J are TRBV12-3 or TRBV12-4 and TRBJ2-5; D remains unclear. Trimming took 5 bases from V and 0 from J, leaving 7 bases between them. The CDR3 is made up of 13 amino acids.

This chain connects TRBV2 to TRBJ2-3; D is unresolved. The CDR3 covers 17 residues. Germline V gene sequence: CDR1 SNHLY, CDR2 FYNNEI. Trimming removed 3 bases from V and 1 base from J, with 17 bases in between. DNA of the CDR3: TGTGCCAGCAGTGAGTACCCAGTAATGGGCGGCACAGATACGCAGTATTTT. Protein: CASSEYPVMGGTDTQYF.

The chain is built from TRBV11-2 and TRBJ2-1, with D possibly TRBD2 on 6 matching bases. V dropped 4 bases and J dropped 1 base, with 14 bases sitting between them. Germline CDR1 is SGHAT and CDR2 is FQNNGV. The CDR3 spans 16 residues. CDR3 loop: CASSSVGLQSYNEQFF. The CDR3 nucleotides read TGTGCCAGCAGCTCCGTGGGACTGCAATCCTACAATGAGCAGTTCTTC. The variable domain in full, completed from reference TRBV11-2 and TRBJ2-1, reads EAGVAQSPRYKIIEKRQSVAFWCNPISGHATLYWYQQILGQGPKLLIQFQNNGVVDDSQLPKDRFSAERLKGVDSTLKIQPAKLEDSAVYLCASSSVGLQSYNEQFFGPGTRLTVL.

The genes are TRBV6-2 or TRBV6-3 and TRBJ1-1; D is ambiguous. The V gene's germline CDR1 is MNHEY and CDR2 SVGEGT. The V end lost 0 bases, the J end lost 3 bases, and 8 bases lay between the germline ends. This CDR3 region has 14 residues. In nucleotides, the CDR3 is TGTGCCAGCAGTTACTCGCCGGGGTACACTGAAGCTTTCTTT. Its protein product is CASSYSPGYTEAFF.

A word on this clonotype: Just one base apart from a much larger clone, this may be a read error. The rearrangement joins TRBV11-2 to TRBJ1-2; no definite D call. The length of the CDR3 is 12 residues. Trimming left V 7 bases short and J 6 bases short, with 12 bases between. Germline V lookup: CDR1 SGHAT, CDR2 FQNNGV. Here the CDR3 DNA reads TGTGCCAGCACCTACGGAGTCGATGGCTACACCTTC. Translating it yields CASTYGVDGYTF.

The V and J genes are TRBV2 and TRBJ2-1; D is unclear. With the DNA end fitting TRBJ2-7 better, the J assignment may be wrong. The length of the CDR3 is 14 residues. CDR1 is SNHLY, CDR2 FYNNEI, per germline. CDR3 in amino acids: CASSRTSPYNEQYF. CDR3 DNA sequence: TGTGCCAGCTCTAGAACGAGCCCCTACAATGAGCAGTACTTC.

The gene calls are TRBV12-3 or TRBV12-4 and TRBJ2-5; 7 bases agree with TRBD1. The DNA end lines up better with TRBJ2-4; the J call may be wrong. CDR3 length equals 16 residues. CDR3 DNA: TGTGCCAGCAGCCTTACCATCCAGGGGGTAGGGAACATTCAGTACTTC. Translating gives CASSLTIQGVGNIQYF.

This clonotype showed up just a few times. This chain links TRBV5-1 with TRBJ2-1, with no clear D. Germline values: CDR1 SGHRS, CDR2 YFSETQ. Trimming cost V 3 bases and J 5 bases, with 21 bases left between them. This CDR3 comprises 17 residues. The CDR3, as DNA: TGCGCCAGCAGCTGGTTTTCGATGGGAAGCCCTCACAATGAGCAGTTCTTC. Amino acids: CASSWFSMGSPHNEQFF.

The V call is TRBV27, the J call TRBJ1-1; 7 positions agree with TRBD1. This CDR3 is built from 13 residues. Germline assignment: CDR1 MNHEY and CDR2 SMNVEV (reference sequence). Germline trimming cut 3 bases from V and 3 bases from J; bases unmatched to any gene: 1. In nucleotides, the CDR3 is TGTGCCAGCAGTTTGGGGACAGACACTGAAGCTTTCTTT. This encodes CASSLGTDTEAFF.

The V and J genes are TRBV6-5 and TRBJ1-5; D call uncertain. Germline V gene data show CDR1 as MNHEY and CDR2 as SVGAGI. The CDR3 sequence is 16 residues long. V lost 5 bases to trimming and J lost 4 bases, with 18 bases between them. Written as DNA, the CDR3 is TGTGCCAGCAGTCCGCGGGGAGGGCTTGGGAATCAGCCCCAGCATTTT. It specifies CASSPRGGLGNQPQHF.

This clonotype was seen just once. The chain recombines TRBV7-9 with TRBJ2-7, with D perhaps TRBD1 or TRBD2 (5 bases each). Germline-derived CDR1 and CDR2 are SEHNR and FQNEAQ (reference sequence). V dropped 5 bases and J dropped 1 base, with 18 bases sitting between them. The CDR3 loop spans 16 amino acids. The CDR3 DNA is TGTGCCAGCAGCCACCCGGATGGGGGATTATCCTACGAGCAGTACTTC. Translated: CASSHPDGGLSYEQYF.

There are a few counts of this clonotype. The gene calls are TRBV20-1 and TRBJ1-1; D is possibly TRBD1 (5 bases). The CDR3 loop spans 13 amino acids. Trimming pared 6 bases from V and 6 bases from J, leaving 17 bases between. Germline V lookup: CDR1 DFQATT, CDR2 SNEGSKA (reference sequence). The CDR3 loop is CSAQGHQGAEAFF. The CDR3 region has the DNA TGCAGTGCCCAGGGCCATCAGGGAGCTGAAGCTTTCTTT.

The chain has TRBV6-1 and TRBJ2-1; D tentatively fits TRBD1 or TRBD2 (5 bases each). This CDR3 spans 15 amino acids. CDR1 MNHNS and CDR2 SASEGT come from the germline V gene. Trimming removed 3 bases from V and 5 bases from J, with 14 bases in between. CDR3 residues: CASSETADLNNEQFF. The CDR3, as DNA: TGTGCCAGCAGTGAGACAGCGGATCTAAACAATGAGCAGTTCTTC.

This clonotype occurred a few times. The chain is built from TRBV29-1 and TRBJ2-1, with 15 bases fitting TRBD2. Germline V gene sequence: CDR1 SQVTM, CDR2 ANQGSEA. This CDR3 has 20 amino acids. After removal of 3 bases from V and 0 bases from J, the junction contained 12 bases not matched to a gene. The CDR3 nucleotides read TGCAGCGTTGAGGGTCTGGTGGGACTAGCGGGAGGAGGCTCCTACAATGAGCAGTTCTTC. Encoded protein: CSVEGLVGLAGGGSYNEQFF.

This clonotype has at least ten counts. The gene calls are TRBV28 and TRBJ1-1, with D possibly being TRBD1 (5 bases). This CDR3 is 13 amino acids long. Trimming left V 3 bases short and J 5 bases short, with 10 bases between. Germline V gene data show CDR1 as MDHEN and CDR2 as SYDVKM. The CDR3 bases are TGTGCCAGCAGTTTTAGGGGTGGGACTGAAGCTTTCTTT. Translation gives CASSFRGGTEAFF.

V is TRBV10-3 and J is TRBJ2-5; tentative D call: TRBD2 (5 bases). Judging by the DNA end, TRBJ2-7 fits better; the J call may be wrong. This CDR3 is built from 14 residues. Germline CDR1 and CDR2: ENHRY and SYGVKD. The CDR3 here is CAISDLDGTYEQYF. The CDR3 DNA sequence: TGTGCCATCAGTGATTTGGACGGGACCTACGAGCAGTACTTC.